This T cell receptor beta chain originates from a study of T-cell memory formation after mild COVID-19. Study-wide context: In these data, TCR clusters were largely donor specific.

The study, taken as a whole, reports: Contracting CD4+ clones sat mainly in CM and EM; CD8+ in EMRA. There was a balanced CD4/CD8 profile in clones contracting day 15 to 85, and later expanders leaned CD4+.

This clonotype has just a few counts. Its antigen is unknown. TCR alpha and TCR beta cDNA libraries carrying sample barcodes and UMIs were produced by 5'RACE using constant-segment primers. TCRdb used MiXCR to reprocess the 5' RACE reads, holding one entry per CDR3 protein. The sample carries around 120,000 distinct CDR3 sequences, 16% recorded once. V lost 2 bases, J lost 4 bases, and 12 bases lay in between. The CDR3 covers 14 residues. This TCR was sampled from an adult woman who had mild COVID-19 (a few samples of this study predate the infection). Cell type and time point are not known. Sequenced material: PBMCs or a T cell subset sorted from them (not recorded which). The rearrangement joins TRBV12-3 or TRBV12-4 to TRBJ2-7, with D hard to call. Here the CDR3 DNA reads TGTGCCAGCAGTTTATCTGGGCGCCGGTACGAGCAGTACTTC. This codes for CASSLSGRRYEQYF.